A selection of T cell receptor beta chains follows, all from one sample in a study of regulatory T cells in long-lasting Graves disease. TCRdb itself ran the multiplex PCR reads through MiXCR, one entry per CDR3 protein. Among 620,000 or so distinct CDR3 sequences, around 15% were seen once, and the ten largest hold 15% to 20%. The same data also went into a second study, on T cells in Graves' hyperthyroidism and ophthalmopathy.

The material was peripheral blood mononuclear cells (PBMCs), obtained at new diagnosis, from a patient treated with antithyroid drugs. Receptor source: a woman aged 30 to 39 with Graves disease. Both conserved end residues are part of each CDR3. Each record gives: CDR3 DNA, CDR3 protein, CDR3 length, V gene, D gene, J gene, clone size. D genes are given only for firm matches. Expanded clones are given a class, and other clones once, few, many or no size at all.

cdr3_nt: TGCAGTGCTTACCGGGTTGGCTCCTACAATGAGCAGTTCTTC; cdr3_aa: CSAYRVGSYNEQFF; cdr3_length: 14; v_call: TRBV20-1; d_call: NA; j_call: TRBJ2-1; clone_size: many
cdr3_nt: TGTGCCAGCACCGTAACCGGAAACACCATATATTTT; cdr3_aa: CASTVTGNTIYF; cdr3_length: 12; v_call: TRBV12-3/TRBV12-4; d_call: NA; j_call: TRBJ1-3; clone_size: many
cdr3_nt: TGTGCCAGCAGTGCGGGCGGGGGTTACAATGAGCAGTTCTTC; cdr3_aa: CASSAGGGYNEQFF; cdr3_length: 14; v_call: TRBV2; d_call: TRBD2; j_call: TRBJ2-1; clone_size: many
cdr3_nt: TGTGCTAGTGGTTTGGACCGGGACTATAGTTATTTT; cdr3_aa: CASGLDRDYSYF; cdr3_length: 12; v_call: TRBV12-5; d_call: TRBD2; j_call: TRBJ2-3; clone_size: few
cdr3_nt: TGTGCCAGCAGCTTAGATGTTGTGAGGTGGGAGACCCAGTACTTC; cdr3_aa: CASSLDVVRWETQYF; cdr3_length: 15; v_call: TRBV7-9; d_call: NA; j_call: TRBJ2-5; clone_size: NA
cdr3_nt: TGTGCCAGCAGTTTTGTAGCGGTACTTAGCACAGATACGCAGTATTTT; cdr3_aa: CASSFVAVLSTDTQYF; cdr3_length: 16; v_call: TRBV27; d_call: NA; j_call: TRBJ2-3; clone_size: many
cdr3_nt: TGTGCCAGCAGCTTAGATGGCACCCGATACGAGCAGTACTTC; cdr3_aa: CASSLDGTRYEQYF; cdr3_length: 14; v_call: TRBV7-2; d_call: NA; j_call: TRBJ2-7; clone_size: NA
cdr3_nt: TGCGCCAGCAGCCAAACGGCGGGGACCACAGATACGCAGTATTTT; cdr3_aa: CASSQTAGTTDTQYF; cdr3_length: 15; v_call: TRBV2; d_call: NA; j_call: TRBJ2-3; clone_size: few
cdr3_nt: TGTGCCAGCACCCGTCAGGACGTTTATGAAGCTTTCTTT; cdr3_aa: CASTRQDVYEAFF; cdr3_length: 13; v_call: TRBV6-2/TRBV6-3; d_call: NA; j_call: TRBJ1-1; clone_size: NA
cdr3_nt: TGTGCCAGCAGTTTTGACAGGGATGGCATGTATGGCTACACCTTC; cdr3_aa: CASSFDRDGMYGYTF; cdr3_length: 15; v_call: TRBV28; d_call: TRBD1; j_call: TRBJ1-2; clone_size: many
cdr3_nt: TGCGCCAGCAGTCCCAACCCGGGAGGCGACGGGGAGCAGTACTTC; cdr3_aa: CASSPNPGGDGEQYF; cdr3_length: 15; v_call: TRBV5-1; d_call: TRBD2; j_call: TRBJ2-7; clone_size: few
cdr3_nt: TGTGCCAGCAGCCGCCAGAATCAAGGGACAGGGGTAAAGGGCTACACCTTC; cdr3_aa: CASSRQNQGTGVKGYTF; cdr3_length: 17; v_call: TRBV6-1; d_call: TRBD1; j_call: TRBJ1-2; clone_size: NA
cdr3_nt: TGCAGTGCACCCCAGGGGATTAGCAATCAGCCCCAGCATTTT; cdr3_aa: CSAPQGISNQPQHF; cdr3_length: 14; v_call: TRBV20-1; d_call: NA; j_call: TRBJ1-5; clone_size: many
cdr3_nt: TGCAGTGCTAGAGATGTACTGGGAGTTAACGGCTATTATGAGCAGTTCTTC; cdr3_aa: CSARDVLGVNGYYEQFF; cdr3_length: 17; v_call: TRBV20-1; d_call: NA; j_call: TRBJ2-1; clone_size: many
cdr3_nt: TGCAGCGTTGAAGACCCCGGACTAGCGGGATTCGGTGAGCAGTTCTTC; cdr3_aa: CSVEDPGLAGFGEQFF; cdr3_length: 16; v_call: TRBV29-1; d_call: TRBD2; j_call: TRBJ2-1; clone_size: NA
cdr3_nt: TGCGCCAGCAGTGGTATGGGGACCCAGTACTTC; cdr3_aa: CASSGMGTQYF; cdr3_length: 11; v_call: TRBV10-2; d_call: NA; j_call: TRBJ2-5; clone_size: few
cdr3_nt: TGCGCCAGCAGCCAATCAGGGGGGAGAAGCACAGATACGCAGTATTTT; cdr3_aa: CASSQSGGRSTDTQYF; cdr3_length: 16; v_call: TRBV4-1; d_call: NA; j_call: TRBJ2-3; clone_size: few
cdr3_nt: TGTGCCAGCTCTCCGACAGGGAATAACAATCAGCCCCAGCATTTT; cdr3_aa: CASSPTGNNNQPQHF; cdr3_length: 15; v_call: TRBV18; d_call: TRBD1; j_call: TRBJ1-5; clone_size: NA
cdr3_nt: TGCAGTGCGGACAGGGGCCGGGCTAACTATGGCTACACCTTC; cdr3_aa: CSADRGRANYGYTF; cdr3_length: 14; v_call: TRBV20-1; d_call: TRBD1; j_call: TRBJ1-2; clone_size: NA
cdr3_nt: TGTGCCATCAGTGAAGGTTTCCACACTGAAGCTTTCTTT; cdr3_aa: CAISEGFHTEAFF; cdr3_length: 13; v_call: TRBV10-3; d_call: NA; j_call: TRBJ1-1; clone_size: many
cdr3_nt: TGCGCCAGCAGCCCCGACGGGCAGAACAATCAGCCCCAGCATTTT; cdr3_aa: CASSPDGQNNQPQHF; cdr3_length: 15; v_call: TRBV5-1; d_call: NA; j_call: TRBJ1-5; clone_size: many
cdr3_nt: TGTGCCAGCAGCCCTGTGACAGGGAGCGGGGGTGATGAGCAGTACTTC; cdr3_aa: CASSPVTGSGGDEQYF; cdr3_length: 16; v_call: TRBV7-2; d_call: NA; j_call: TRBJ2-5; clone_size: NA
cdr3_nt: TGTGCCAGCAGTTCCGGACCGTACATAACCATATATTTT; cdr3_aa: CASSSGPYITIYF; cdr3_length: 13; v_call: TRBV28; d_call: NA; j_call: TRBJ1-3; clone_size: many
cdr3_nt: TGCGCCAGCAGCTTGCTGGCGGGAGCGGTAGAGACCCAGTACTTC; cdr3_aa: CASSLLAGAVETQYF; cdr3_length: 15; v_call: TRBV5-1; d_call: TRBD2; j_call: TRBJ2-5; clone_size: NA
cdr3_nt: TGCGCCAGCAGCTCCTTACCGGGGAGCTCCTACAATGAGCAGTTCTTC; cdr3_aa: CASSSLPGSSYNEQFF; cdr3_length: 16; v_call: TRBV5-1; d_call: NA; j_call: TRBJ2-1; clone_size: NA
cdr3_nt: TGCGCCAGCAGCCCGGCACGGGAGGGCCGCGACAATGAGCAGTTCTTC; cdr3_aa: CASSPAREGRDNEQFF; cdr3_length: 16; v_call: TRBV5-1; d_call: TRBD2; j_call: TRBJ2-1; clone_size: many
cdr3_nt: TGTGCCAGCAGTTACAGGACCGGGACAGGGTTCTACGAGCAGTACTTC; cdr3_aa: CASSYRTGTGFYEQYF; cdr3_length: 16; v_call: TRBV6-2/TRBV6-3; d_call: TRBD1; j_call: TRBJ2-7; clone_size: many
cdr3_nt: TGTGCCAGCAGCTTAGACGGCTCCGGTGAAGCTTTCTTT; cdr3_aa: CASSLDGSGEAFF; cdr3_length: 13; v_call: TRBV11-3; d_call: NA; j_call: TRBJ1-1; clone_size: NA
cdr3_nt: TGTGCCAGCAGCTTAGTATTTGGCGCCACAGATACGCAGTATTTT; cdr3_aa: CASSLVFGATDTQYF; cdr3_length: 15; v_call: TRBV11-2; d_call: NA; j_call: TRBJ2-3; clone_size: NA
cdr3_nt: TGTGCCAGCAGTTCGCTACTAGCGACAACTGGGGAGACCCAGTACTTC; cdr3_aa: CASSSLLATTGETQYF; cdr3_length: 16; v_call: TRBV28; d_call: TRBD2; j_call: TRBJ2-5; clone_size: NA